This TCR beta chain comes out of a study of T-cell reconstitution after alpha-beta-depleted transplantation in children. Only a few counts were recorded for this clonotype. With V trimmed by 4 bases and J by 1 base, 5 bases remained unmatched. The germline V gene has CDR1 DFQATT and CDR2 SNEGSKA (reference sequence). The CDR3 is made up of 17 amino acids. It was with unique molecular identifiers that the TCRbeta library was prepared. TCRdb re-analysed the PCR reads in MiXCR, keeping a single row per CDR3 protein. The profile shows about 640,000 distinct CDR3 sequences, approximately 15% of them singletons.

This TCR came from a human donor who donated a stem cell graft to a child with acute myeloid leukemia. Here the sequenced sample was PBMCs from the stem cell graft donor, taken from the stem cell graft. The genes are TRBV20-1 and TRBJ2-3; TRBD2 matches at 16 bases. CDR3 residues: CSAKGLAGGFGTDTQYF. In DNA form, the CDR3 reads TGCAGTGCTAAGGGACTAGCGGGGGGGTTTGGCACAGATACGCAGTATTTT.